Each of the 16 T cell receptor beta chains below was sequenced from the same sample in a study of liver allograft versus peripheral blood T cells (dated by TCRdb to between 2020 and 2021). A note on the overall study: The study compared the T cell receptor repertoires present in transplanted livers with the repertoires present in the peripheral blood of liver transplant recipients.

TCRdb names Illumina MiSeq as the instrument used. TCRdb trimmed public reads at Q25 via fastp, called clones via MiXCR and kept in-frame beta chains. Rows are unified per CDR3 protein, each entry keeping the most common DNA and genes. The sample data list some 10,000 distinct CDR3 sequences, and about a quarter of these were observed just once. Roughly 1.6% of the sample belongs to the ten largest clones. These receptors originate from a human patient who had a liver transplant. Following a transplant, a fraction of the T cells may be traceable to the graft donor.

The V and J genes are TRBV20-1 and TRBJ2-7; 11 positions match TRBD2. CDR1 and CDR2 from the germline V gene are DFQATT and SNEGSKA (reference sequence). The CDR3 has 13 amino acids. V dropped 7 bases and J dropped 7; count of bases not matched to a gene: 9. The CDR3 sequence is CSVAGGPVREQYF. Here the CDR3 DNA reads TGCAGTGTAGCGGGGGGGCCGGTGAGAGAGCAGTACTTC.

The genes are TRBV27 and TRBJ2-7; D call uncertain. Trimming took 3 bases from V and 4 from J, leaving 10 bases between them. CDR1 and CDR2 from the germline V gene are MNHEY and SMNVEV (reference sequence). The length of the CDR3 is 13 residues. The CDR3 bases are TGTGCCAGCAGTTTTACACTCGGGTACGAGCAGTACTTC. As protein: CASSFTLGYEQYF.

By sample fraction, this clonotype is medium-sized. The V gene is TRBV15, the J gene TRBJ1-1; D gene unclear. The CDR3 is 16 amino acids. Per germline, CDR1 LNHNV and CDR2 YYDKDF (reference sequence). V lost 0 bases and J lost 4, with 15 bases in between. The CDR3 is CATSRDYRTESTEAFF. The CDR3 nucleotides are TGTGCCACCAGCAGAGATTATCGGACGGAGAGCACTGAAGCTTTCTTT. Together with reference TRBV15 and TRBJ1-1, the CDR3 gives the full variable domain: DAMVIQNPRYQVTQFGKPVTLSCSQTLNHNVMYWYQQKSSQAPKLLFHYYDKDFNNEADTPDNFQSRRPNTSFCFLDIRSPGLGDTAMYLCATSRDYRTESTEAFFGQGTRLTVV.

By share, this clonotype counts as medium-sized. The chain carries TRBV6-6 and TRBJ1-2, with TRBD1 matching 7 bases. V trimming: 8 bases; J trimming: 4 bases; junction bases outside the gene matches: 13. Germline V gene sequence: CDR1 MNHNY, CDR2 SVGAGI (reference sequence). The CDR3 is made up of 15 amino acids. In nucleotides, the CDR3 is TGTGCCAGCTCCTCGAGGGGGCTGGACTCCTATGGCTACACCTTC. Amino acid sequence: CASSSRGLDSYGYTF.

By proportion, this clonotype is medium-sized. The chain uses TRBV18 and TRBJ2-7, with D possibly being TRBD1 (5 bases). From germline, CDR1 is KGHSH and CDR2 LQKENI. V lost 2 bases to trimming and J lost 3 bases, with 11 bases between them. The CDR3 sequence is 14 residues long. CDR3 amino acids: CASSPGASSYEQYF. DNA for the CDR3: TGTGCCAGCTCACCAGGGGCGTCAAGCTACGAGCAGTACTTC.

As concerns this clonotype: A much larger clone differs by one base, so this may be a read error. This chain links TRBV19 with TRBJ1-2, with a tentative D call TRBD1 (6 bases). The CDR3 is 13 amino acids. The ends were cut back, 6 bases at V and 4 bases at J, with 12 bases in the middle. Germline V lookup: CDR1 LNHDA, CDR2 SQIVND (reference sequence). The CDR3 bases are TGTGCCAGTAGCCGGACAGAGACCTATGGCTACACCTTC. Translation gives CASSRTETYGYTF.

There are a few counts of this clonotype. The chain combines TRBV5-4 with TRBJ2-5; D gene uncertain. V was pared by 1 base and J by 5 bases, with 12 bases between. The CDR3 loop spans 14 amino acids. CDR1 is SGHNT, CDR2 YYREEE, per germline (reference sequence). The CDR3 protein is CASSLRRSWETQYF. The CDR3 DNA reads TGTGCCAGCAGCTTGCGAAGGAGTTGGGAGACCCAGTACTTC.

There are a few counts of this clonotype. The chain is built from TRBV6-1 and TRBJ1-5; the D is unclear. V was clipped by 1 base and J by 3 bases, with 7 bases between them. Per the germline V gene, CDR1 is MNHNS and CDR2 is SASEGT. This CDR3 spans 14 amino acids. Written as DNA, the CDR3 is TGTGCCAGCAGTGAAGGCGGCCCCAATCAGCCCCAGCATTTT. It encodes CASSEGGPNQPQHF.

With respect to this clonotype: A read error may be the cause here, since a much bigger clone is one base away. The rearrangement uses TRBV29-1 and TRBJ2-2; 7 positions match TRBD2. The CDR3 is 13 residues long. After removal of 4 bases from V and 3 bases from J, the junction contained 2 bases not matched to a gene. Germline-derived CDR1 and CDR2 are SQVTM and ANQGSEA. The CDR3: CSVVSGYTGELFF. As DNA, the CDR3 is TGCAGCGTTGTTAGCGGGTACACCGGGGAGCTGTTTTTT.

The chain is built from TRBV20-1 and TRBJ1-2, with D perhaps TRBD1 (6 bases). The germline CDR1 and CDR2 sequences are DFQATT and SNEGSKA (reference sequence). This CDR3 has 13 amino acids. V was clipped by 3 bases and J by 3 bases, with 11 bases between them. The CDR3 nucleotides read TGCAGTGCTAGCGCACAGGGAGACTATGGCTACACCTTC. Its translation is CSASAQGDYGYTF.

The V call is TRBV12-3 or TRBV12-4, the J call TRBJ2-1, with 9 bases fitting TRBD2. J gave up 4 bases and V 1 base, and 17 bases lay outside the gene matches. The CDR3 loop spans 20 amino acids. The CDR3 sequence: CASSLVRRGGPRPLYNEQFF. The CDR3 DNA is TGTGCCAGCAGTTTAGTGCGGCGGGGGGGTCCTAGACCATTATACAATGAGCAGTTCTTC.

This clonotype was observed at least ten times. J is TRBJ1-3 and V is TRBV30; D gene unclear. With 5 bases removed from V and 7 bases from J, the gap between germline ends came to 15 bases. The CDR3 is made up of 13 amino acids. Per the germline V gene, CDR1 is GTSNPN and CDR2 is SVGIG (reference sequence). CDR3 nucleotide sequence: TGTGCCTGGGCACTGGGATCGGCGAACACCATATATTTT. Encoded protein: CAWALGSANTIYF.

This clonotype has more than one count but fewer than ten. The V call is TRBV29-1, the J call TRBJ2-3; D unclear. Trimming removed 4 bases from V and 3 bases from J, with 11 bases in between. Germline V lookup: CDR1 SQVTM, CDR2 ANQGSEA. The CDR3 runs to 13 residues. CDR3 nucleotides: TGCAGCGTTGGTGGTTATGAGACAGATACGCAGTATTTT. It translates to CSVGGYETDTQYF.

This chain connects TRBV20-1 to TRBJ1-2, with unresolved D. Germline V gene sequence: CDR1 DFQATT, CDR2 SNEGSKA (reference sequence). This CDR3 is built from 13 residues. The CDR3 DNA follows: TGCAGGACCGGTCCCAGAACGGGCTATGGCTACACCTTC. It encodes CRTGPRTGYGYTF.

In its sample, this clonotype is medium-sized (0.01 to 0.1%). The genes are TRBV6-1 and TRBJ1-6; 10 bases agree with TRBD1. Germline CDR1 is MNHNS and CDR2 is SASEGT. V was clipped by 8 bases and J by 3 bases; unmatched bases: 7. This CDR3 contains 16 residues. CDR3: CASGGGDRGYNSPLHF. DNA for the CDR3: TGTGCCAGCGGGGGGGGGGACAGGGGCTATAATTCACCCCTCCACTTT.

The chain combines TRBV5-6 with TRBJ2-4; D assignment may be TRBD1 or TRBD2 (5 bases each). V was pared by 0 bases and J by 14 bases, with 12 bases between. The CDR3 covers 12 residues. CDR1 is SGHDT, CDR2 YYEEEE, per germline. The CDR3 DNA follows: TGTGCCAGCAGCTTGGGCGGGTCAGGGAAGTACTTC. Translated: CASSLGGSGKYF.